These 27 T cell receptor beta chains originate from one sample sequenced in a study of shared clonotypes between healthy human individuals. Using immunoSEQ multiplex PCR, the repertoire was profiled, and TCRdb retains in-frame clones only, with some absent. The profile shows 2 million to 2.5 million clones, almost 96% of them singletons. What was sequenced was naive CD4+ T cells sorted from blood. Subset defined: CD45RA+ positively selected. The source of these receptors is a man aged 18 to 29 in good health.

The V and J genes are TRBV6-1 and TRBJ1-2; D is unclear. V shed 7 bases and J shed 3 bases, with 18 bases lying between them. There are 15 residues in the CDR3. Looked up from germline, CDR1 is MNHNS and CDR2 is SASEGT. Here the CDR3 DNA reads TGTGCCAGCACCCCCGCGGGTCCGAGGGACTATGGCTACACCTTC. It yields the protein CASTPAGPRDYGYTF.

This clone was picked up a small number of times. The chain links TRBV5-6 to TRBJ2-7; 12 bases agree with TRBD1. The ends lost 3 bases at V and 4 bases at J; junction bases unmatched: 8. CDR1 is SGHDT and CDR2 is YYEEEE in the germline V gene. The CDR3 covers 16 residues. CDR3 amino acids: CASSSPGTGGAYEQYF. The CDR3 nucleotides are TGTGCCAGCAGCTCACCCGGGACAGGGGGCGCGTACGAGCAGTACTTC.

Concerning this clone itself: Other DNA sequences from this sample encode an identical CDR3 as well. This chain connects TRBV5-4 to TRBJ2-5; no firm D call. The ends were cut back, 4 bases at V and 5 bases at J, with 9 bases in the middle. The CDR3 spans 12 residues. CDR1 and CDR2 from the germline V gene are SGHNT and YYREEE (reference sequence). CDR3 sequence reads: CASSALRETQYF. CDR3 nucleotide sequence: TGTGCCAGCAGCGCGTTAAGGGAGACCCAGTACTTC. The full variable domain, with the rest looked up from reference TRBV5-4 and TRBJ2-5, is ETGVTQSPTHLIKTRGQQVTLRCSSQSGHNTVSWYQQALGQGPQFIFQYYREEENGRGNFPPRFSGLQFPNYSSELNVNALELDDSALYLCASSALRETQYFGPGTRLLVL.

The V gene is TRBV2, the J gene TRBJ2-5, with a possible D match to TRBD1 (6 bases). The ends were cut back, 4 bases at V and 6 bases at J, with 18 bases in the middle. The germline V gene has CDR1 SNHLY and CDR2 FYNNEI. The length of the CDR3 is 15 residues. The CDR3 nucleotides read TGTGCCAGCAGTGGCCCCGGGACACTTGTGCAGACCCAGTACTTC. Translating gives CASSGPGTLVQTQYF. Supplemented by reference TRBV2 and TRBJ2-5, the full variable domain reads EPEVTQTPSHQVTQMGQEVILRCVPISNHLYFYWYRQILGQKVEFLVSFYNNEISEKSEIFDDQFSVERPDGSNFTLKIRSTKLEDSAMYFCASSGPGTLVQTQYFGPGTRLLVL.

A remark on this clone: This sample includes further DNA sequences coding for the same CDR3. J is TRBJ2-7 and V is TRBV7-2; unclear D gene. The V gene's germline CDR1 is SGHTA and CDR2 FQGNSA. With 5 bases removed from V and 0 bases from J, the gap between germline ends came to 11 bases. This CDR3 has 14 amino acids. This chain's CDR3 is CASSLASPSYEQYF. CDR3 in DNA: TGTGCCAGCAGCCTCGCTAGTCCCTCCTACGAGCAGTACTTC.

The chain links TRBV27 to TRBJ2-1; 8 bases map to TRBD2. The CDR3 runs to 19 residues. Germline-derived CDR1 and CDR2 are MNHEY and SMNVEV (reference sequence). The V and J ends lost 5 bases and 7 bases, in that order; junction bases with no gene match: 22. The CDR3 nucleotides read TGTGCCAGCAGTCACCGCTATACTAGCGGCCCTTCGGGGGGGAATGAGCAGTTCTTC. This gives the protein CASSHRYTSGPSGGNEQFF.

J is TRBJ2-2 and V is TRBV5-6, with 8 positions matching TRBD1. The CDR3 is 17 amino acids. V was pared by 5 bases and J by 3 bases, with 12 bases of the junction left unmatched. Germline CDR1 SGHDT, CDR2 YYEEEE. The CDR3 here is CASSPMGQETYTGELFF. The CDR3 bases are TGTGCCAGCAGTCCGATGGGACAGGAGACTTACACCGGGGAGCTGTTTTTT.

The rearrangement uses TRBV10-3 and TRBJ2-7; 10 bases align to TRBD2. The germline CDR1 and CDR2 sequences are ENHRY and SYGVKD. Trimming took 3 bases from V and 6 from J; bases not matched to a gene: 8. CDR3 size: 15 residues. This CDR3 is CAISDRIAGGVEQYF. The CDR3 DNA reads as TGTGCCATCAGTGACCGGATAGCGGGGGGTGTCGAGCAGTACTTC.

The CDR3 loop is CSVSTSGGRGETQYF. The CDR3, as DNA: TGCAGCGTTAGTACTAGCGGGGGCAGGGGAGAGACCCAGTACTTC. The chain is built from TRBV29-1 and TRBJ2-5, with TRBD2 identical over 11 bases. Germline lookup yields CDR1 SQVTM and CDR2 ANQGSEA. V shed 5 bases, J shed 4 bases, and the junction held 9 bases outside the gene matches. The CDR3 consists of 15 residues.

This clone was counted once. The sample carries other DNA sequences with the same CDR3. The chain combines TRBV18 with TRBJ2-5; TRBD2 might be the D (6 bases). V lost 0 bases to trimming and J lost 5 bases, with 10 bases between them. CDR3 size: 14 residues. Germline V gene sequence: CDR1 KGHSH, CDR2 LQKENI. CDR3 nucleotides: TGTGCCAGCTCACCACCCGGCGGGACGGAGACCCAGTACTTC. Its translation is CASSPPGGTETQYF.

The J gene is TRBJ2-1, the V gene TRBV6-5; 9 bases match TRBD1. The CDR3 totals 13 residues. V lost 5 bases to trimming and J lost 6 bases; unmatched junction nucleotides: 2. CDR1 and CDR2 from the germline V gene are MNHEY and SVGAGI. For the CDR3, the DNA is TGTGCCAGCAGTAACAGGGGGCGCAATGAGCAGTTCTTC. It translates to CASSNRGRNEQFF.

This rearrangement joins TRBV10-1 to TRBJ2-7; weak D call: TRBD1 (6 bases). V gave up 6 bases and J gave up 0 bases, with 12 bases separating them. The CDR3 consists of 14 residues. Germline V lookup: CDR1 WNHNN, CDR2 SYGVQD (reference sequence). The CDR3 protein is CASSDRDTSYEQYF. In DNA form, the CDR3 reads TGCGCCAGCAGCGACCGGGACACCTCCTACGAGCAGTACTTC.

The chain is built from TRBV5-8 and TRBJ1-5, with TRBD1 matching over 7 bases. CDR1 is SGHTS and CDR2 is YDEGEE in the germline V gene. This CDR3 contains 14 residues. The J segment lost 3 bases and the V segment lost 4 bases, leaving 4 bases of the junction unmatched. This chain's CDR3 is CASSATGNNQPQHF. The DNA of the CDR3 is TGTGCCAGCAGCGCGACAGGGAACAATCAGCCCCAGCATTTT.

This clone showed up just once. The junction differs from germline at one of its ends, possibly a read error. This sample also contains other DNA sequences that code for the same CDR3. This rearrangement joins TRBV13 to TRBJ1-5; 11 bases match TRBD1. The CDR3 extends over 15 amino acids. Germline values: CDR1 PRHDT, CDR2 FYEKMQ (reference sequence). The CDR3 region is CASSLGQGAGQPQHF. The CDR3, as DNA: TGTGCCAGCAGCCTAGGACAGGGGGCAGGTCAGCCCCAGCATTTT. Complete variable domain (other parts from reference TRBV13 and TRBJ1-5): AAGVIQSPRHLIKEKRETATLKCYPIPRHDTVYWYQQGPGQDPQFLISFYEKMQSDKGSIPDRFSAQQFSDYHSELNMSSLELGDSALYFCASSLGQGAGQPQHFGDGTRLSIL.

The chain joins TRBV7-6 to TRBJ2-5, with D perhaps given as TRBD1 or TRBD2 (5 bases each). The CDR3 spans 16 residues. From germline, CDR1 is SGHVS and CDR2 FNYEAQ. V lost 5 bases and J lost 2, with 18 bases in between. In DNA form, the CDR3 reads TGTGCCAGCAGCCTAGGAACACCGGGACCTCAAGAGACCCAGTACTTC. Its protein is CASSLGTPGPQETQYF.

For this clone: Distinct nucleotide sequences in the sample also encode this CDR3. The rearrangement uses TRBV6-4 and TRBJ1-6; D not certain. V lost 0 bases and J 8 bases, leaving 5 bases between the germline ends. Germline V lookup: CDR1 MRHNA, CDR2 SNTAGT. The CDR3 spans 13 residues. This CDR3 is CASSDSVDSPLHF. In DNA, the CDR3 is TGTGCCAGCAGTGACTCAGTCGATTCACCCCTCCACTTT.

CDR3 loop: CASSPQGAGYGYTF. The DNA for the CDR3 is TGTGCCAGCAGTCCACAGGGGGCTGGCTATGGCTACACCTTC. This chain uses TRBV27 with TRBJ1-2, with 9 nucleotides matching TRBD1. The CDR3 contains 14 residues. CDR1 is MNHEY and CDR2 is SMNVEV in the germline V gene (reference sequence). J was trimmed by 4 bases and V by 5 bases; bases with no gene match: 5.

The gene calls are TRBV6-1 and TRBJ2-7; 9 bases are a match to TRBD1. Germline CDR1 MNHNS, CDR2 SASEGT. This CDR3 is built from 15 residues. V shed 1 base, J shed 4 bases, and the junction held 5 bases outside the gene matches. Written as DNA, the CDR3 is TGTGCCAGCAGTGAAGGCGGGACAGGGACTTACGAGCAGTACTTC. It encodes CASSEGGTGTYEQYF.

V gene TRBV14 combines with J gene TRBJ1-1; TRBD1 might be the D (6 bases). With 4 bases removed from V and 9 bases from J, the gap between germline ends came to 21 bases. CDR3 length equals 15 residues. The germline gives CDR1 SGHDN, CDR2 FVKESK. In nucleotides, the CDR3 is TGTGCCAGCAGCCTAGCAGAGGGACAACTGCCGAAAGCTTTCTTT. It specifies CASSLAEGQLPKAFF.

The chain uses TRBV10-3 and TRBJ1-1; D remains ambiguous. Germline CDR1 reads ENHRY; CDR2 reads SYGVKD. Trimming took 10 bases from V and 0 from J, leaving 15 bases between them. The CDR3 spans 14 residues. CDR3 protein: CATKEAEMNTEAFF. Written as DNA, the CDR3 is TGTGCCACCAAAGAAGCGGAGATGAACACTGAAGCTTTCTTT.

This clone came up once. The CDR3 DNA sequence: TGTGCCAGCAGCTTCTTCGTACTAGCGGGAGGCACAGATACGCAGTATTTT. This translates into CASSFFVLAGGTDTQYF. The gene calls are TRBV7-9 and TRBJ2-3; 11 bases fit TRBD2. Trimming at V came to 3 bases and at J to 1 base, leaving 6 bases not matched to a gene. The CDR3 is 17 residues long. Germline lookup yields CDR1 SEHNR and CDR2 FQNEAQ (reference sequence).

This clone has only one observation. CDR3 nucleotides: TGTGCTAGTCAAGGGTACAATGAGCAGTTCTTC. This codes for CASQGYNEQFF. This chain connects TRBV12-5 to TRBJ2-1; no clear D. Germline V gene lookup returns CDR1 LGHNT and CDR2 FRNRAP. V lost 8 bases and J 4 bases, leaving 6 bases between the germline ends. This CDR3 has 11 amino acids. The full variable domain, its missing parts supplied by reference TRBV12-5 and TRBJ2-1, is DARVTQTPRHKVTEMGQEVTMRCQPILGHNTVFWYRQTMMQGLELLAYFRNRAPLDDSGMPKDRFSAEMPDATLATLKIQPSEPRDSAVYFCASQGYNEQFFGPGTRLTVL.

The V call is TRBV15, the J call TRBJ2-7; TRBD1 agrees at 9 bases. J lost 4 bases, V lost 6 bases, and 4 bases had no gene match. CDR1 and CDR2 from the germline V gene are LNHNV and YYDKDF (reference sequence). The CDR3 is made up of 13 amino acids. In nucleotides, the CDR3 is TGTGCCACCAGACAGGGGGCGAGGTACGAGCAGTACTTC. Translating gives CATRQGARYEQYF. The full variable domain, in which reference TRBV15 and TRBJ2-7 provide the parts outside the CDR3, is DAMVIQNPRYQVTQFGKPVTLSCSQTLNHNVMYWYQQKSSQAPKLLFHYYDKDFNNEADTPDNFQSRRPNTSFCFLDIRSPGLGDTAMYLCATRQGARYEQYFGPGTRLTVT.

The V and J genes are TRBV4-3 and TRBJ1-5, with 7 bases matching TRBD1. Looked up from germline, CDR1 is LGHNA and CDR2 is YSLEER. V lost 2 bases to trimming and J lost 3 bases; unmatched junction nucleotides: 4. CDR3 size: 15 residues. The CDR3 is CASSQMTGTNQPQHF. The CDR3 DNA is TGCGCCAGCAGCCAAATGACAGGGACCAATCAGCCCCAGCATTTT.

Notes on this clone: Other DNA variants within this sample encode the same CDR3. The chain has TRBV28 and TRBJ2-7; D gene uncertain. CDR3 length: 11 amino acids. V shed 1 base and J shed 3 bases, with 1 base lying between them. Germline CDR1 reads MDHEN; CDR2 reads SYDVKM. The CDR3: CASSLFYEQYF. The CDR3 DNA reads as TGTGCCAGCAGTTTATTCTACGAGCAGTACTTC. The variable domain in full, with the rest retrieved from reference TRBV28 and TRBJ2-7, is DVKVTQSSRYLVKRTGEKVFLECVQDMDHENMFWYRQDPGLGLRLIYFSYDVKMKEKGDIPEGYSVSREKKERFSLILESASTNQTSMYLCASSLFYEQYFGPGTRLTVT.

The chain employs TRBV7-2 and TRBJ1-2; D is unresolved. The germline V gene has CDR1 SGHTA and CDR2 FQGNSA. With 5 bases removed from V and 2 bases from J, the gap between germline ends came to 9 bases. The CDR3 has 13 residues. CDR3 amino acids: CASSIEVNYGYTF. Written as DNA, the CDR3 is TGTGCCAGCAGCATTGAGGTGAACTATGGCTACACCTTC.

This sequence joins TRBV19 and TRBJ2-1, with TRBD1 identical over 7 bases. The trim removed 7 bases at V and 7 bases at J, leaving 4 bases unmatched. Germline V gene sequence: CDR1 LNHDA, CDR2 SQIVND (reference sequence). The CDR3 is 12 amino acids. CDR3 bases: TGTGCCAGTAAAGGGGGCACTAATGAGCAGTTCTTC. Translated: CASKGGTNEQFF.